These 23 T cell receptor beta chains came from one sample sequenced in a study of T cells in Graves' hyperthyroidism and ophthalmopathy. Amplified TCR beta CDR3 regions came from RNA transcripts. HTBI primers were used for first-round RT-PCR of the TCR CDR3. TCRdb itself ran the multiplex PCR reads through MiXCR, one entry per CDR3 protein. Found here are around 340,000 distinct CDR3 sequences, around 20% of them singletons; the top ten hold around 45%. Sequenced input: blood. The receptors stem from a woman aged 50 to 65 with Graves' hyperthyroidism.

The sample holds many counts of this clonotype. CDR3 amino acids: CSVVGLAETQYF. CDR3 in DNA: TGCAGCGTTGTCGGGCTAGCGGAGACCCAGTACTTC. V is TRBV29-1 and J is TRBJ2-5; D might be TRBD2 (6 bases). In germline, CDR1 is SQVTM, CDR2 ANQGSEA. The CDR3 runs 12 residues. Trimming took 4 bases from V and 5 from J, leaving 11 bases between them.

This clonotype was observed a handful of times. This chain links TRBV3-1 with TRBJ1-3, with D tentatively TRBD1 (6 bases). This CDR3 is built from 17 residues. V was trimmed by 4 bases and J by 3 bases, leaving 19 bases between them. Germline V gene sequence: CDR1 LGHDT, CDR2 YNNKEL (reference sequence). CDR3: CASSRLPPTGIGNTIYF. In DNA, the CDR3 is TGTGCCAGCAGCCGTCTCCCCCCCACAGGGATTGGAAACACCATATATTTT.

This clonotype was observed at least ten times. The V gene is TRBV30, the J gene TRBJ1-5; D not resolved. CDR1 and CDR2 (germline): GTSNPN, SVGIG (reference sequence). Trimming took 2 bases from V and 12 from J, leaving 11 bases between them. CDR3 length: 11 residues. In DNA form, the CDR3 reads TGTGCCTGGAGTTCAAGCGACTTCCAGCATTTT. It codes for CAWSSSDFQHF.

This clonotype showed up just a few times. A much larger clone is a single base away; this may be a read error. This chain connects TRBV6-2 or TRBV6-3 to TRBJ2-3, with 10 bases aligning to TRBD2. This CDR3 comprises 15 residues. J lost 2 bases, V lost 5 bases, and 4 bases had no gene match. CDR1 and CDR2 (germline): MNHEY, SVGEGT. CDR3 region: CASSHGTSDTDTQYF. In DNA, the CDR3 is TGTGCCAGCAGTCACGGGACTAGCGACACAGATACGCAGTATTTT.

This chain links TRBV3-1 with TRBJ1-3; no firm D call. Per the germline V gene, CDR1 is LGHDT and CDR2 is YNNKEL (reference sequence). The CDR3 has 16 amino acids. The V gene lost 1 base and the J gene lost 1 base, with 11 bases spanning the gap. CDR3 residues: CASSQGGGPSGNTIYF. The CDR3 DNA is TGTGCCAGCAGCCAAGGGGGAGGACCGTCTGGAAACACCATATATTTT.

Details on this clonotype: Its ends do not fully match the called genes, so a read error is possible. The J gene is TRBJ1-2, the V gene TRBV7-3; unclear D gene. The CDR3 is made up of 13 amino acids. CDR1 and CDR2 from the germline V gene are SGHTA and FQGTGA. The CDR3 loop is CASSLDKFGGYTF. DNA of the CDR3: TGCGCCAGCAGCTTAGACAAGTTCGGTGGCTACACCTTC.

V gene TRBV30 combines with J gene TRBJ2-7, with TRBD1 matching 10 bases. V trimming: 0 bases; J trimming: 5 bases; junction bases outside the gene matches: 7. Per the germline V gene, CDR1 is GTSNPN and CDR2 is SVGIG (reference sequence). This CDR3 region has 15 residues. As DNA, the CDR3 is TGTGCCTGGAGTGTACCGGGACAGGGGTCGGACGAGCAGTACTTC. Translation: CAWSVPGQGSDEQYF. The entire variable domain, with the rest obtained from reference TRBV30 and TRBJ2-7, is as follows: SQTIHQWPATLVQPVGSPLSLECTVEGTSNPNLYWYRQAAGRGLQLLFYSVGIGQISSEVPQNLSASRPQDRQFILSSKKLLLSDSGFYLCAWSVPGQGSDEQYFGPGTRLTVT.

This chain's CDR3 is CASSSEIDTQYF. The CDR3, as DNA: TGTGCCAGCAGCTCCGAGATCGATACGCAGTATTTT. V usage is TRBV11-3 and J usage is TRBJ2-3; no clear D gene. The V and J ends lost 4 bases and 6 bases respectively, with 8 bases between them. The germline CDR1 and CDR2 sequences are SGHNT and YENEEA. The CDR3 contains 12 residues.

At least ten counts were recorded for this clonotype. This chain connects TRBV7-9 to TRBJ2-7; TRBD2 aligns across 9 bases. Germline CDR1 and CDR2: SEHNR and FQNEAQ (reference sequence). This CDR3 has 16 amino acids. V shed 2 bases and J 1 base; nucleotides not matched to a gene: 6. Here the CDR3 DNA reads TGTGCCAGCAGCTTACGGCGGGAGGGCCGATCCTACGAGCAGTACTTC. As protein: CASSLRREGRSYEQYF.

This clonotype was seen many times. This chain connects TRBV11-2 to TRBJ2-2; 8 nucleotides line up with TRBD2. The CDR3 runs 15 residues. J lost 3 bases, V lost 1 base, and 1 base had no gene match. Germline V gene sequence: CDR1 SGHAT, CDR2 FQNNGV. The CDR3 protein is CASSLAGGHTGELFF. The DNA for the CDR3 is TGTGCCAGCAGCTTAGCGGGAGGGCACACCGGGGAGCTGTTTTTT.

In this sample, this clonotype turned up a few times. The chain employs TRBV5-1 and TRBJ2-1; 7 nucleotides line up with TRBD2. This CDR3 has 15 amino acids. The germline CDR1 and CDR2 sequences are SGHRS and YFSETQ. The trim removed 4 bases at V and 8 bases at J, leaving 12 bases unmatched. CDR3 sequence reads: CASSPWGSGPDEQFF. The DNA of the CDR3 is TGCGCCAGCAGCCCCTGGGGTAGCGGGCCAGATGAGCAGTTCTTC.

This clonotype occurred many times. J is TRBJ1-5 and V is TRBV28; 11 bases align to TRBD1. The CDR3 runs to 18 residues. The V and J ends lost 2 bases and 2 bases, in that order; junction bases with no gene match: 8. The germline gives CDR1 MDHEN, CDR2 SYDVKM. DNA of the CDR3: TGTGCCAGCAGTTTAGGGACAGGGGGGTTAGTGGGCAATCAGCCCCAGCATTTT. Its protein product is CASSLGTGGLVGNQPQHF.

The V gene is TRBV10-3, the J gene TRBJ2-2; TRBD1 or TRBD2 may be the D gene (5 bases each). This CDR3 has 14 residues. Germline V gene data show CDR1 as ENHRY and CDR2 as SYGVKD. Trimming stripped 6 bases from V and 9 bases from J, with 17 bases between. In DNA, the CDR3 is TGTGCCATCAGGGCCGTGAGGGACGCCAGGGAGCTGTTTTTT. Amino acids: CAIRAVRDARELFF.

V usage is TRBV29-1 and J usage is TRBJ2-7, with a possible D match to TRBD1 (5 bases). The CDR3 extends over 11 amino acids. V lost 4 bases and J 3 bases, leaving 7 bases between the germline ends. CDR1 is SQVTM and CDR2 is ANQGSEA in the germline V gene. The CDR3 here is CSVGQIYEQYF. CDR3 coding DNA: TGCAGCGTTGGACAGATCTACGAGCAGTACTTC.

This clonotype occurred a few times. The rearrangement links TRBV6-1 to TRBJ2-1, with 14 nucleotides matching TRBD2. Germline CDR1 MNHNS, CDR2 SASEGT. The J segment lost 12 bases and the V segment lost 0 bases, leaving 4 bases of the junction unmatched. The CDR3 consists of 15 residues. In DNA, the CDR3 is TGTGCCAGCAGTGAAGCGACTAGCGGGAGGGTGAGGCAGTTCTTC. It is translated as CASSEATSGRVRQFF.

This clonotype was observed many times. The chain recombines TRBV7-9 with TRBJ1-3, with D possibly being TRBD1 (5 bases). The germline gives CDR1 SEHNR, CDR2 FQNEAQ (reference sequence). The CDR3 runs to 13 residues. Trimming removed 11 bases at V and 0 bases at J, with 11 bases between. CDR3 bases: TGTGCCCTCGGGGCCGGCTCTGGAAACACCATATATTTT. Translated: CALGAGSGNTIYF.

This clonotype was detected many times. V and J are TRBV24-1 and TRBJ1-2; tentative D call: TRBD1 (5 bases). Germline values: CDR1 KGHDR, CDR2 SFDVKD. The CDR3 is 13 residues long. Trimming pared 2 bases from V and 7 bases from J, leaving 10 bases between. The CDR3 loop reads CATSDSAGSGYTF. Written as DNA, the CDR3 is TGTGCCACCAGTGATTCGGCAGGGAGTGGCTACACCTTC.

This clonotype appeared a few times. The chain joins TRBV7-2 to TRBJ1-6, with D possibly matching TRBD1 (6 bases). Germline V CDR1 and CDR2: SGHTA, FQGNSA. CDR3 length: 14 amino acids. V was trimmed by 2 bases and J by 10 bases, leaving 12 bases between them. The CDR3 DNA sequence: TGTGCCAGCAGCTTACTGCAGGGGAAATCACCCCTCCACTTT. Translating it yields CASSLLQGKSPLHF.

V usage is TRBV20-1 and J usage is TRBJ1-6; the D gene is possibly TRBD1 (6 bases). The CDR3 consists of 16 residues. CDR1 is DFQATT and CDR2 is SNEGSKA in the germline V gene (reference sequence). Trimming left V 1 base short and J 9 bases short, with 19 bases between. The CDR3, as DNA: TGCAGTGCTAGAGTCGGGGGCGGGCGGGATAGTTCACCCCTCCACTTT. It is translated as CSARVGGGRDSSPLHF.

There are a few counts of this clonotype. The gene calls are TRBV5-4 and TRBJ2-1, with a possible D match to TRBD2 (5 bases). Deletions cut 1 base from V and 8 bases from J, with 16 bases between. CDR3 size: 15 residues. Germline lookup yields CDR1 SGHNT and CDR2 YYREEE (reference sequence). CDR3 coding DNA: TGTGCCAGCAGCTTGTCCCCACGAGGGATCGATGAGCAGTTCTTC. This gives the protein CASSLSPRGIDEQFF.

The chain carries TRBV2 and TRBJ2-5, with D uncertain. Trimming removed 4 bases at V and 4 bases at J, with 13 bases between. The CDR3 contains 14 residues. The germline V gene encodes CDR1 SNHLY and CDR2 FYNNEI. CDR3 residues: CASSGRGPRETQYF. Here the CDR3 DNA reads TGTGCCAGCAGTGGACGTGGGCCCAGAGAGACCCAGTACTTC. The variable domain in full, completed from reference TRBV2 and TRBJ2-5, reads EPEVTQTPSHQVTQMGQEVILRCVPISNHLYFYWYRQILGQKVEFLVSFYNNEISEKSEIFDDQFSVERPDGSNFTLKIRSTKLEDSAMYFCASSGRGPRETQYFGPGTRLLVL.

This clonotype was counted many times. The chain links TRBV4-1 to TRBJ2-3; D perhaps matches TRBD1 (5 bases). V lost 2 bases to trimming and J lost 4 bases, with 13 bases between them. This CDR3 has 15 amino acids. CDR1 is MGHRA, CDR2 YSYEKL, per germline. The CDR3: CASSQPGFLPDTQYF. The CDR3 DNA follows: TGCGCCAGCAGCCAACCAGGGTTCCTCCCAGATACGCAGTATTTT.

The chain carries TRBV12-3 or TRBV12-4 and TRBJ1-4; tentative D call: TRBD1 (5 bases). CDR3 size: 14 residues. Deletions cut 5 bases from V and 5 bases from J, with 12 bases between. The CDR3 spells CASSALGGNEKLFF. The CDR3 nucleotides are TGTGCCAGCAGTGCCCTCGGGGGAAATGAAAAACTGTTTTTT.